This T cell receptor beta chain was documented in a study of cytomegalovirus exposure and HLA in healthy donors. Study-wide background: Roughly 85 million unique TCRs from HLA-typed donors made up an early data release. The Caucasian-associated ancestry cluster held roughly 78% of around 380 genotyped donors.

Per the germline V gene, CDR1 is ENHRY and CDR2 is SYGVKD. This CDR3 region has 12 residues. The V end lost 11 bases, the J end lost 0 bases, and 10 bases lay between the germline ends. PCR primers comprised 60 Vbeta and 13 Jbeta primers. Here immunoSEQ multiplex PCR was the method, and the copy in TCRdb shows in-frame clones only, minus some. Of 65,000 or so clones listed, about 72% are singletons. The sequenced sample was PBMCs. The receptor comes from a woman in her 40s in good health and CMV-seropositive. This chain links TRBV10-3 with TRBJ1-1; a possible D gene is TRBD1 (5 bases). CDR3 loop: CAVQGLNTEAFF. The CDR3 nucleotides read TGTGCCGTTCAGGGCCTGAACACTGAAGCTTTCTTT.